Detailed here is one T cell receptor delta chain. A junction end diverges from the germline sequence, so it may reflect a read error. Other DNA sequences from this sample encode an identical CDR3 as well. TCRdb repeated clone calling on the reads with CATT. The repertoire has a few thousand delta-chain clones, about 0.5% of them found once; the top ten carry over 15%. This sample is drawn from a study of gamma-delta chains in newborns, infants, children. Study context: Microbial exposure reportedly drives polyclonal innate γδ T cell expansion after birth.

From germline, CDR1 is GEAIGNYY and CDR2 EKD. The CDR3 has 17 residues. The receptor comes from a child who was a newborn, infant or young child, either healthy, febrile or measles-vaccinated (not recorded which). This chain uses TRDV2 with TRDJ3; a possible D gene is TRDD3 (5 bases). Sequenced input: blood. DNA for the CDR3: TGTGCCTGCGACATACTAGGGGACTCCTGGGACACCCGACAGATGTTTTTC. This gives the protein CACDILGDSWDTRQMFF.